This T cell receptor beta chain was recorded in a study of blood T cells in healthy people across ages. Trimming cost V 0 bases and J 2 bases, with 11 bases left between them. Germline values: CDR1 MNHNY, CDR2 SVGAGI (reference sequence). The CDR3 covers 16 residues. Alongside a J-beta primer mix, a sample-barcoded 5' primer served in a second PCR lasting roughly 6 to 11 cycles. One entry per CDR3 protein results from TCRdb running MiXCR on the 5' RACE reads. Among nearly 800,000 distinct CDR3 sequences listed, more than 50% were seen once. Sequenced material: blood. V usage is TRBV6-6 and J usage is TRBJ2-4; TRBD1 or TRBD2 may be the D gene (6 bases each). The TCR was taken from a man aged 35-49 years in good health. The CDR3 bases are TGTGCCAGCAGTTACTCAACTGGGGGGCCCAAAAACATTCAGTACTTC. Translated, it gives CASSYSTGGPKNIQYF.